Following are 7 T cell receptor beta chains from one sample sequenced in a study of cytomegalovirus exposure and HLA in healthy donors. This PCR relied on a set of 60 Vbeta primers and 13 Jbeta primers. Profiling relied on immunoSEQ multiplex PCR, and the TCRdb table lists in-frame clones only, not all of them. The sample carries about 170,000 clones, around 77% recorded once. What was sequenced was PBMCs. The origin of the receptors is a woman aged 45 to 65 in good health and CMV-seropositive.

V and J are TRBV5-1 and TRBJ2-2; a weak D match, TRBD2 (6 bases). Germline V lookup: CDR1 SGHRS, CDR2 YFSETQ. V lost 1 base and J 4 bases, leaving 17 bases between the germline ends. CDR3 length equals 17 residues. CDR3 in DNA: TGCGCCAGCAGCTTGCCCCTTAGGGAGGACGCCACCGGGGAGCTGTTTTTT. It specifies CASSLPLREDATGELFF.

CDR3 residues: CASSERQPLAKNIQYF. CDR3 nucleotides: TGTGCCAGCAGTGAAAGACAGCCTTTAGCCAAAAACATTCAGTACTTC. The V gene is TRBV2, the J gene TRBJ2-4, with TRBD1 as a possible D gene (5 bases). Germline CDR1 and CDR2: SNHLY and FYNNEI. The CDR3 spans 16 residues. With 2 bases removed from V and 0 bases from J, the gap between germline ends came to 11 bases.

This clone turned up a few times. The V and J genes are TRBV30 and TRBJ1-5; TRBD1 matches 7 bases. This CDR3 contains 14 residues. Germline V gene lookup returns CDR1 GTSNPN and CDR2 SVGIG (reference sequence). Trimming removed 1 base from V and 4 bases from J; junction bases left unmatched: 4. The CDR3 sequence is CAWSALTGNQPQHF. Written as DNA, the CDR3 is TGTGCCTGGAGTGCCCTGACAGGGAATCAGCCCCAGCATTTT.

This clone has a handful of counts. The rearrangement links TRBV11-2 to TRBJ2-2, with 8 bases fitting TRBD1. This CDR3 region has 14 residues. In germline, CDR1 is SGHAT, CDR2 FQNNGV. V was clipped by 4 bases and J by 4 bases; unmatched bases: 2. CDR3 DNA: TGTGCCAGCAGCTCACAGGGGGGCACCGGGGAGCTGTTTTTT. Encoded protein: CASSSQGGTGELFF.

This clone appeared a few times. Here the CDR3 reads CASSVVAGWGNTIYF. CDR3 DNA: TGTGCCAGCAGCGTAGTGGCCGGGTGGGGAAACACCATATATTTT. The chain recombines TRBV9 with TRBJ1-3; D call uncertain. Germline V gene sequence: CDR1 SGDLS, CDR2 YYNGEE. The CDR3 contains 15 residues. With 0 bases removed from V and 4 bases from J, the gap between germline ends came to 11 bases. Looking up the rest from reference TRBV9 and TRBJ1-3 gives the full variable domain: DSGVTQTPKHLITATGQRVTLRCSPRSGDLSVYWYQQSLDQGLQFLIQYYNGEERAKGNILERFSAQQFPDLHSELNLSSLELGDSALYFCASSVVAGWGNTIYFGEGSWLTVV.

The chain uses TRBV18 and TRBJ2-7, with D maybe TRBD2 (6 bases). Germline CDR1 reads KGHSH; CDR2 reads LQKENI. The ends were cut back, 6 bases at V and 4 bases at J, with 16 bases in the middle. The CDR3 runs to 14 residues. The CDR3 sequence: CASSPGTEGYEQYF. Written as DNA, the CDR3 is TGTGCCAGCTCCCCCGGGACTGAGGGTTACGAGCAGTACTTC.

The chain recombines TRBV30 with TRBJ2-1, with 8 bases identical to TRBD2. J was trimmed by 2 bases and V by 5 bases; bases with no gene match: 8. This CDR3 is built from 15 residues. Germline CDR1 reads GTSNPN; CDR2 reads SVGIG (reference sequence). CDR3 protein: CAWRRLSGAYNEQFF. In DNA, the CDR3 is TGTGCCTGGCGCCGACTTAGCGGGGCCTACAATGAGCAGTTCTTC. Full variable domain (remainder filled in from reference TRBV30 and TRBJ2-1): SQTIHQWPATLVQPVGSPLSLECTVEGTSNPNLYWYRQAAGRGLQLLFYSVGIGQISSEVPQNLSASRPQDRQFILSSKKLLLSDSGFYLCAWRRLSGAYNEQFFGPGTRLTVL.